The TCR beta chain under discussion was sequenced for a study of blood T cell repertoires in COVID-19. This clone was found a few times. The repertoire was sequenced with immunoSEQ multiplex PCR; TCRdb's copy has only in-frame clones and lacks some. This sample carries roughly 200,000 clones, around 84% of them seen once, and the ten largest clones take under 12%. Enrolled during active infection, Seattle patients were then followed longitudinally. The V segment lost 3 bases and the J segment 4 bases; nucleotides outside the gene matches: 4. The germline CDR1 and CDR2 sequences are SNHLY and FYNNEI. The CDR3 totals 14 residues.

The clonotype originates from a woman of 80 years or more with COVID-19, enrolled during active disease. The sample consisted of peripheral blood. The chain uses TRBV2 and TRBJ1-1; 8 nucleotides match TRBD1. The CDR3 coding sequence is TGTGCCAGCAGTGACCAGGGGGCGCCCACTGAAGCTTTCTTT. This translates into CASSDQGAPTEAFF.